This T cell receptor beta chain was identified during a study of control samples from healthy donors and cancer patients. The germline CDR1 and CDR2 sequences are KGHDR and SFDVKD. CDR3 length: 13 amino acids. With 5 bases removed from V and 2 bases from J, the gap between germline ends came to 9 bases. Method: immunoSEQ multiplex PCR; TCRdb's copy keeps in-frame clones and lacks some. This sample has 130,000 to 150,000 clones; about 94% occur once, and the top ten carry 13% to 15%. This chain connects TRBV24-1 to TRBJ2-7; D might be TRBD1 (5 bases). The TCR sequence derives from a man in his sixties with colorectal cancer. The material sequenced was PBMCs. The CDR3 nucleotides are TGTGCCACCAGTGCAGCAGGGACCTACGAGCAGTACTTC. It specifies CATSAAGTYEQYF.